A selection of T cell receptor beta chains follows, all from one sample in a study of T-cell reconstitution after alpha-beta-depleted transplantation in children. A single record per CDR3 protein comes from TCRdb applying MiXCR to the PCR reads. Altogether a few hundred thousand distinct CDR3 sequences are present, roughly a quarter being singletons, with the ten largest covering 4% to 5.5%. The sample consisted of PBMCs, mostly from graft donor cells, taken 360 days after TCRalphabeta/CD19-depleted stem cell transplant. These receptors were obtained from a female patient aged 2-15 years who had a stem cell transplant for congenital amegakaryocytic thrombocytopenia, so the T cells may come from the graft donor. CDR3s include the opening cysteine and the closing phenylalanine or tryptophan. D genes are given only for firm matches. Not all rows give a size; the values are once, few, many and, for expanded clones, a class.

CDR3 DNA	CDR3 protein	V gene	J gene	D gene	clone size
TGTGCCAGCAGCCTCTACAGAAATACGCAGTATTTT	CASSLYRNTQYF	TRBV5-6	TRBJ2-3	NA	NA
TGCGCCAGCAGCTCCGGGACAGGTGGGGGGGAAAAACTGTTTTTT	CASSSGTGGGEKLFF	TRBV5-1	TRBJ1-4	TRBD1	NA
TGTGCCAGCTTCGCTGCTGGGACCGGCACAGATACGCAGTATTTT	CASFAAGTGTDTQYF	TRBV28	TRBJ2-3	NA	few
TGCAGTGCTAGTATTCGGGGTTGGGGATACAATGAGCAGTTCTTC	CSASIRGWGYNEQFF	TRBV20-1	TRBJ2-1	NA	NA
TGCAGTGCTAGGCGGGACCTCTACGAGCAGTACTTC	CSARRDLYEQYF	TRBV20-1	TRBJ2-7	NA	NA
TGTGCCAGCAGTGAGGTCTGGGTTGGAGAGACCCAGTACTTC	CASSEVWVGETQYF	TRBV2	TRBJ2-5	NA	NA
TGTGCCAGCAGCCAATGGGCGCAGACCCAGTACTTC	CASSQWAQTQYF	TRBV4-2	TRBJ2-5	NA	NA
TGTGCCAGCAGCTTAGAGGCGGACAGGGTTGGAAACACCATATATTTT	CASSLEADRVGNTIYF	TRBV7-6	TRBJ1-3	TRBD1	many
TGTGCCAGCAGCCCAATCGGAGGGGGCGTAGAGTACTTC	CASSPIGGGVEYF	TRBV6-2/TRBV6-3	TRBJ2-7	NA	NA
TGTGCCAGCAGCCTTGAGCGGGAGTGGTACAATGAGCAGTTCTTC	CASSLEREWYNEQFF	TRBV7-6	TRBJ2-1	TRBD2	few
TGTGCCAGCAGTTCCCTAGGACTAGCGGGAGTTTTGTACAATGAGCAGTTCTTC	CASSSLGLAGVLYNEQFF	TRBV12-3/TRBV12-4	TRBJ2-1	TRBD2	few
TGCAGTGCTATTGGTGCCCCGGGGGAAAAACTGTTTTTT	CSAIGAPGEKLFF	TRBV20-1	TRBJ1-4	NA	NA
TGTGCCAGCAGCCCCAAATACGAGCAGTACTTC	CASSPKYEQYF	TRBV12-3/TRBV12-4	TRBJ2-7	NA	few
TGTGCCAGCAGCTTGGACGCTGGATACGAGCAGTACTTC	CASSLDAGYEQYF	TRBV7-3	TRBJ2-7	NA	NA